The 24 T cell receptor beta chains in this list originate from one sample, sequenced in a study of cytomegalovirus exposure and HLA in healthy donors (dated by TCRdb to about 2017). Libraries were constructed by the immunoSEQ multiplex PCR assay. The multiplex PCR relied on a mix of 60 forward primers for TCR Vbeta segments and 13 reverse primers for TCR Jbeta segments. In its TCRdb copy, this immuneACCESS table keeps in-frame sequences only and misses some clones. Where compared with another copy, unresolved V genes explain less than half of these, and the others have no known cause. Counted in this sample were 150,000 to 200,000 clones; about 64% of them appeared once. The ten largest clones add up to approximately 1.3% of the sample. Sequencing used PBMCs. The receptors come from a man aged 50 to 60 in good health and CMV-seronegative.

This chain links TRBV2 with TRBJ2-1, with 7 nucleotides matching TRBD1. CDR3 length equals 16 residues. CDR1 is SNHLY and CDR2 is FYNNEI in the germline V gene. V lost 6 bases, J lost 0 bases, and 8 bases stayed unmatched. The CDR3 nucleotides read TGTGCCAGCAGGAGACCGGGACAGAGCTCCTACAATGAGCAGTTCTTC. This codes for CASRRPGQSSYNEQFF.

The chain employs TRBV7-6 and TRBJ1-2; TRBD1 aligns across 7 bases. The CDR3 extends over 16 amino acids. Trimming removed 11 bases from V and 0 bases from J; junction bases left unmatched: 15. CDR1 SGHVS and CDR2 FNYEAQ come from the germline V gene. CDR3 in DNA: TGTGCCTCGGCTCCTACCAACAGGGGAGCTAACTATGGCTACACCTTC. Amino acids: CASAPTNRGANYGYTF.

The V and J genes are TRBV2 and TRBJ1-3; 7 bases align to TRBD1. From germline, CDR1 is SNHLY and CDR2 FYNNEI. The CDR3 loop spans 14 amino acids. V lost 1 base, J lost 4 bases, and 1 base stayed unmatched. For the CDR3, the DNA is TGTGCCAGCAGTGAAGAGGGGGCAGGAAACACCATATATTTT. Residues: CASSEEGAGNTIYF.

The rearrangement uses TRBV4-1 and TRBJ1-4; D is possibly TRBD1 (5 bases). V lost 3 bases and J lost 2, with 13 bases in between. Germline V gene data show CDR1 as MGHRA and CDR2 as YSYEKL. This CDR3 spans 16 amino acids. Here the CDR3 DNA reads TGCGCCAGCAGCCAGGGGCCCAGGTCTACTAATGAAAAACTGTTTTTT. This gives the protein CASSQGPRSTNEKLFF.

A remark on this clone: A read error may account for a junction end that differs from germline. The chain carries TRBV7-9 and TRBJ2-7; tentatively, D is TRBD1 (6 bases). From germline, CDR1 is SEHNR and CDR2 FQNEAQ (reference sequence). The CDR3 runs 14 residues. The CDR3 DNA sequence: TGTGCCGGCAGCTTTGGGGGCGGCTTCTACGAGCAGTACTTC. As protein: CAGSFGGGFYEQYF.

V usage is TRBV4-1 and J usage is TRBJ2-6; 16 bases fit TRBD2. In germline, CDR1 is MGHRA, CDR2 YSYEKL. Trimming took 2 bases from V and 4 from J; bases not matched to a gene: 8. This CDR3 spans 20 amino acids. The CDR3 is CASSQTGTSGGAVGANVLTF. The CDR3 region has the DNA TGCGCCAGCAGCCAAACCGGGACTAGCGGGGGGGCGGTGGGGGCCAACGTCCTGACTTTC.

The chain uses TRBV5-1 and TRBJ2-7; 10 bases align to TRBD1. Germline CDR1 and CDR2: SGHRS and YFSETQ. The CDR3 has 16 amino acids. The V segment lost 0 bases and the J segment 7 bases; nucleotides outside the gene matches: 10. CDR3 region: CASSLAPGQGMWEQYF. CDR3 coding DNA: TGCGCCAGCAGCTTGGCCCCGGGACAGGGGATGTGGGAGCAGTACTTC.

V usage is TRBV5-6 and J usage is TRBJ1-5; D call uncertain. From germline, CDR1 is SGHDT and CDR2 YYEEEE. Trimming stripped 6 bases from V and 0 bases from J, with 13 bases between. This CDR3 is built from 15 residues. Here the CDR3 reads CASNPTRVSNQPQHF. CDR3 DNA sequence: TGTGCCAGCAACCCGACTCGGGTTAGCAATCAGCCCCAGCATTTT.

The V gene is TRBV6-4, the J gene TRBJ1-5, with a tentative D call TRBD1 (5 bases). The V end lost 11 bases, the J end lost 9 bases, and 23 bases lay between the germline ends. Germline V gives CDR1 MRHNA, CDR2 SNTAGT. The CDR3 spans 14 residues. CDR3 sequence reads: CAGIGEQAAPPQHF. CDR3 in DNA: TGTGCCGGCATTGGGGAACAGGCCGCCCCGCCCCAGCATTTT.

This clone has a handful of counts. The chain couples TRBV6-1 to TRBJ1-2; no firm D call. This CDR3 has 12 residues. Germline CDR1 and CDR2: MNHNS and SASEGT. CDR3 DNA: TGTGCTTCTAGGGAGGGTTACTATGGCTACACCTTC. Translation gives CASREGYYGYTF.

There are a few counts of this clone. The V call is TRBV5-6, the J call TRBJ2-5; D might be TRBD2 (6 bases). Per the germline V gene, CDR1 is SGHDT and CDR2 is YYEEEE. V lost 0 bases and J lost 3, with 15 bases in between. The CDR3 has 16 amino acids. CDR3 loop: CASSLADWGGEETQYF. In nucleotides, the CDR3 is TGTGCCAGCAGCTTGGCCGATTGGGGCGGGGAAGAGACCCAGTACTTC.

V is TRBV14 and J is TRBJ2-5; unclear D gene. The V end was cut by 1 base, the J end by 2 bases, with 14 bases between. Germline V gene lookup returns CDR1 SGHDN and CDR2 FVKESK. This CDR3 is 16 amino acids long. As DNA, the CDR3 is TGTGCCAGCAGCCAAGTCTTCAGCGCGGTACAAGAGACCCAGTACTTC. As protein: CASSQVFSAVQETQYF.

This clone was recorded once. The chain recombines TRBV7-2 with TRBJ1-1; a possible D gene is TRBD1 (6 bases). Trimming took 0 bases from V and 6 from J, leaving 14 bases between them. The length of the CDR3 is 15 residues. Looked up from germline, CDR1 is SGHTA and CDR2 is FQGNSA. The CDR3 spells CASSLAGSYRAEAFF. Written as DNA, the CDR3 is TGTGCCAGCAGCTTAGCGGGATCCTACAGGGCTGAAGCTTTCTTT.

This rearrangement joins TRBV2 to TRBJ1-6; TRBD1 aligns across 9 bases. Germline V gene lookup returns CDR1 SNHLY and CDR2 FYNNEI. J was trimmed by 7 bases and V by 7 bases; bases with no gene match: 5. The CDR3 loop spans 14 amino acids. CDR3 coding DNA: TGTGCCAGCACAACAGGGGGCGAAAATTCACCCCTCCACTTT. Translating it yields CASTTGGENSPLHF.

The V gene is TRBV10-2, the J gene TRBJ2-1; D unclear. The germline V gene has CDR1 WSHSY and CDR2 SAAADI. The CDR3 length is 15 residues. The germline V and J ends were trimmed by 2 bases and 0 bases, with 8 bases remaining between them. The CDR3 is CASSEGQSSYNEQFF. CDR3 nucleotide sequence: TGCGCCAGCAGTGAGGGGCAGAGCTCCTACAATGAGCAGTTCTTC.

The V and J genes are TRBV7-2 and TRBJ1-2; TRBD1 matches at 7 bases. This CDR3 is built from 15 residues. Germline V CDR1 and CDR2: SGHTA, FQGNSA. J was trimmed by 0 bases and V by 5 bases; bases with no gene match: 6. The CDR3 region is CASSPQGPSNYGYTF. The CDR3 DNA reads as TGTGCCAGCAGCCCACAGGGGCCTTCTAACTATGGCTACACCTTC.

V gene TRBV2 combines with J gene TRBJ1-4, with TRBD1 identical over 8 bases. Losses at the gene ends were 6 bases for V and 3 bases for J; bases not matched to a gene: 9. The germline CDR1 and CDR2 sequences are SNHLY and FYNNEI. The CDR3 totals 16 residues. The CDR3 DNA follows: TGTGCCAGCAGAGATTATGGACAGGGCCCTAATGAAAAACTGTTTTTT. This sequence encodes CASRDYGQGPNEKLFF.

The genes are TRBV7-9 and TRBJ2-7; 9 positions agree with TRBD1. The V and J ends lost 3 bases and 3 bases, in that order; junction bases with no gene match: 6. Germline V CDR1 and CDR2: SEHNR, FQNEAQ (reference sequence). The CDR3 consists of 15 residues. The CDR3 loop is CASSLGQGPNYEQYF. CDR3 bases: TGTGCCAGCAGCTTGGGACAGGGACCTAACTACGAGCAGTACTTC.

This chain connects TRBV23-1 to TRBJ1-5; D ambiguous. TRBV23-1 falls under the ORF class, with uncertain function. This CDR3 has 17 residues. The ends were cut back, 3 bases at V and 4 bases at J, with 19 bases in the middle. Written as DNA, the CDR3 is TGCGCCAGCAGTCAGATACCTTTCCGGGTCTTGAATCAGCCCCAGCATTTT. The encoded protein is CASSQIPFRVLNQPQHF.

The gene calls are TRBV29-1 and TRBJ1-1; the D is unclear. The CDR3 runs 10 residues. Trimming left V 4 bases short and J 6 bases short, with 6 bases between. The germline V gene encodes CDR1 SQVTM and CDR2 ANQGSEA. The DNA for the CDR3 is TGCAGCGTTGGCGATGCTGAAGCTTTCTTT. Its translation: CSVGDAEAFF.

The V gene is TRBV5-4, the J gene TRBJ2-1, with unresolved D. Germline V gives CDR1 SGHNT, CDR2 YYREEE (reference sequence). This CDR3 has 12 amino acids. The germline V and J ends were trimmed by 4 bases and 10 bases, with 12 bases remaining between them. CDR3 in amino acids: CASSPSTQEQFF. The CDR3 coding sequence is TGTGCCAGCAGCCCCTCCACACAGGAGCAGTTCTTC.

This clone was found a few times. This chain joins TRBV6-5 and TRBJ1-6, with TRBD1 as a possible D gene (6 bases). V was shortened by 7 bases and J by 7 bases, with 14 bases between the two germline ends. The length of the CDR3 is 14 residues. Germline V lookup: CDR1 MNHEY, CDR2 SVGAGI. The CDR3 DNA follows: TGTGCCAGCAAGGACAGTAGGTGGAATTCACCCCTCCACTTT. It translates to CASKDSRWNSPLHF.

This chain joins TRBV19 and TRBJ2-6, with 11 nucleotides matching TRBD2. CDR3 size: 17 residues. Trimming removed 6 bases from V and 0 bases from J; junction bases left unmatched: 4. Germline-derived CDR1 and CDR2 are LNHDA and SQIVND (reference sequence). In DNA, the CDR3 is TGTGCCAGTAGAGTACTAGCGGGGGTCTCTGGGGCCAACGTCCTGACTTTC. It translates to CASRVLAGVSGANVLTF. The entire variable domain, with the rest obtained from reference TRBV19 and TRBJ2-6, is as follows: DGGITQSPKYLFRKEGQNVTLSCEQNLNHDAMYWYRQDPGQGLRLIYYSQIVNDFQKGDIAEGYSVSREKKESFPLTVTSAQKNPTAFYLCASRVLAGVSGANVLTFGAGSRLTVL.

The V gene is TRBV4-1, the J gene TRBJ1-2, with TRBD1 matching 8 bases. Per germline, CDR1 MGHRA and CDR2 YSYEKL. V lost 4 bases, J lost 5 bases, and 6 bases stayed unmatched. The CDR3 extends over 14 amino acids. Here the CDR3 DNA reads TGCGCCAGCAGCCCGGGACAGGAGTTTTATGGCTACACCTTC. It encodes CASSPGQEFYGYTF.